Described below is a single TCR beta chain sequence and its context. No antigen is known for it. The entry originates in a study of cytomegalovirus exposure and HLA in healthy donors. Broader study findings: Donors belonging to an Asian-associated ancestry cluster reportedly showed fewer N-insertions in productive TCRs than the roughly 670-donor mean, according to what a later analysis found. Earlier results showed most TCR beta V segments being productive about 87% or about 30% of the time. Reported performance of the classifier showed diagnosis of cytomegalovirus status with high specificity and sensitivity.

Both 60 Vbeta primers and 13 Jbeta primers went into the PCR. TCRdb's table, derived via immunoSEQ multiplex PCR, lists solely in-frame clones and lacks some. Here the sample spans 150,000 or so clones, 60% to 85% being singletons. The receptor comes from a man in his forties in good health and CMV-seropositive. The sequenced sample consisted of PBMCs.

This CDR3 is CASSIEVDSQQYF. The CDR3 coding sequence is TGTGCCAGTAGTATAGAAGTAGACAGTCAGCAGTACTTC. The chain couples TRBV19 to TRBJ2-7; tentative D call: TRBD1 (5 bases). The CDR3 sequence is 13 residues long. V dropped 0 bases and J dropped 8 bases, with 11 bases sitting between them. CDR1 is LNHDA, CDR2 SQIVND, per germline (reference sequence).